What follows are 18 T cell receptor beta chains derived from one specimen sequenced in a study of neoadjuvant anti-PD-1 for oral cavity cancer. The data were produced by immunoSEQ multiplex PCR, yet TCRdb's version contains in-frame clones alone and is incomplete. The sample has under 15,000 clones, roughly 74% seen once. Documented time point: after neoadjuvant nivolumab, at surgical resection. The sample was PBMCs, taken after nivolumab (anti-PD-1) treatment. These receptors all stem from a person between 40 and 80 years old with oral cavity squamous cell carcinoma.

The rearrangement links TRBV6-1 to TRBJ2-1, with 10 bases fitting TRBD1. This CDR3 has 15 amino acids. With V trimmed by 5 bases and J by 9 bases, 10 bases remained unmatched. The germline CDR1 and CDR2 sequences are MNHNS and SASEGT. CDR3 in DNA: TGTGCCAGCAGTCTCTGGGGGACAGGGGTAGGTGAGCAGTTCTTC. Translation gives CASSLWGTGVGEQFF.

The chain's CDR3 is CASSYKVETVIGGYTF. In DNA, the CDR3 is TGTGCCAGCAGTTACAAGGTGGAGACAGTAATAGGAGGCTACACCTTC. The chain employs TRBV27 and TRBJ1-2, with D tentatively TRBD1 (5 bases). Germline lookup yields CDR1 MNHEY and CDR2 SMNVEV (reference sequence). The CDR3 totals 16 residues. V shed 4 bases and J shed 8 bases, with 23 bases lying between them.

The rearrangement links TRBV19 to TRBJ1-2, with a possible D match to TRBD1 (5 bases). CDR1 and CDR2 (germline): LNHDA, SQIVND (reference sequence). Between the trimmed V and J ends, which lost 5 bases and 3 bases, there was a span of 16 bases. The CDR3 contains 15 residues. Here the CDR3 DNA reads TGTGCCAGTAGTCCATCATTCCAACAGGACTATGGCTACACCTTC. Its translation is CASSPSFQQDYGYTF.

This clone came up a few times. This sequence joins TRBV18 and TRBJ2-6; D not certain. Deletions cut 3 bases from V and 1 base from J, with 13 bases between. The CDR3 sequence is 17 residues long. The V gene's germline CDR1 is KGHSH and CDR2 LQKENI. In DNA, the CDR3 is TGTGCCAGCTCACCGACGACTCGATCTTCTGGGGCCAACGTCCTGACTTTC. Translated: CASSPTTRSSGANVLTF.

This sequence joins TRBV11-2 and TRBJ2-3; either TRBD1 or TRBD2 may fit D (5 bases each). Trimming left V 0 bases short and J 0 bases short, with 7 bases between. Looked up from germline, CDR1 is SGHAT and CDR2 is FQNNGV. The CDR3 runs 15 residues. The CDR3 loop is CASSLEWDSTDTQYF. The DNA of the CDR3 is TGTGCCAGCAGCTTAGAATGGGACAGCACAGATACGCAGTATTTT.

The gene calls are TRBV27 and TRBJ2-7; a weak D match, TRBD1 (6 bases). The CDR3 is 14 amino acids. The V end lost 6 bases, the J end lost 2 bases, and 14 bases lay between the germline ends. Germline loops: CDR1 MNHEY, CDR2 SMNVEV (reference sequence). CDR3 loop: CASSRGQRPYEQYF. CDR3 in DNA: TGTGCCAGCAGCAGGGGCCAGCGGCCCTACGAGCAGTACTTC.

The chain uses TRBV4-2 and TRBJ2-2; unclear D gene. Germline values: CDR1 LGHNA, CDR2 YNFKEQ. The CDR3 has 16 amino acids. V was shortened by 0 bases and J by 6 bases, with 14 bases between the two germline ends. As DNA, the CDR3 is TGTGCCAGCAGCCAAGATCAAATTCGACGAGCCGGGGAGCTGTTTTTT. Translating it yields CASSQDQIRRAGELFF.

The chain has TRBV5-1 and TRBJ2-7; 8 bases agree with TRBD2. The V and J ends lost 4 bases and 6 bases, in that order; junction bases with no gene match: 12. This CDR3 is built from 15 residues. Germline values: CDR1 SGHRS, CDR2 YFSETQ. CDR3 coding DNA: TGCGCCAGCAGCGCCCGGGGGGGAACAACTCGCGAGCAGTACTTC. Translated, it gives CASSARGGTTREQYF.

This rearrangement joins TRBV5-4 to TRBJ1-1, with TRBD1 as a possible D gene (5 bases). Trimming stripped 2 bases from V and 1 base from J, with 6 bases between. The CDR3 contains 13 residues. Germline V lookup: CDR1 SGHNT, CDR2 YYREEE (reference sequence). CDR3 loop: CASSFQGNTEAFF. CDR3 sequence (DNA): TGTGCCAGCAGCTTCCAGGGGAACACTGAAGCTTTCTTT.

The CDR3 loop reads CASSLIRAESTEAFF. CDR3 coding DNA: TGTGCCAGCAGTTTAATTCGGGCCGAGAGCACTGAAGCTTTCTTT. The chain has TRBV28 and TRBJ1-1; no definite D call. The germline V gene encodes CDR1 MDHEN and CDR2 SYDVKM. The V and J ends lost 2 bases and 4 bases respectively, with 14 bases between them. The CDR3 has 15 residues.

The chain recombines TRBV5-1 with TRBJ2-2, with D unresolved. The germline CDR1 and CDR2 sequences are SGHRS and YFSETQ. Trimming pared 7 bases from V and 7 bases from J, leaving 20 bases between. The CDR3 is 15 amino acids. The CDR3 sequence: CASSTFPEVSGELFF. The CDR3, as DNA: TGCGCCAGCTCCACCTTTCCAGAGGTGAGCGGGGAGCTGTTTTTT.

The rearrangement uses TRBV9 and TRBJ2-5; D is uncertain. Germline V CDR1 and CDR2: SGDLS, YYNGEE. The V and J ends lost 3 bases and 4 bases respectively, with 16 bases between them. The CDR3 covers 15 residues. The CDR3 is CASSASWISGETQYF. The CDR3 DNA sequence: TGTGCCAGCAGCGCGTCCTGGATCAGTGGAGAGACCCAGTACTTC. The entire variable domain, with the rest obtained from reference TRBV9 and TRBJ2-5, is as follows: DSGVTQTPKHLITATGQRVTLRCSPRSGDLSVYWYQQSLDQGLQFLIQYYNGEERAKGNILERFSAQQFPDLHSELNLSSLELGDSALYFCASSASWISGETQYFGPGTRLLVL.

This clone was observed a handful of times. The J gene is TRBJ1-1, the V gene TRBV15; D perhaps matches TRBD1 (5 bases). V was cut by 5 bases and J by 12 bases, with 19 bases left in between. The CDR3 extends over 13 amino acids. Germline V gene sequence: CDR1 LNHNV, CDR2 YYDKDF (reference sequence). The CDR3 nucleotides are TGTGCCACCAGCCAAGCAGCGCGGACACCGACTTTCTTT. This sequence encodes CATSQAARTPTFF. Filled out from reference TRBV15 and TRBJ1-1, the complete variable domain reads DAMVIQNPRYQVTQFGKPVTLSCSQTLNHNVMYWYQQKSSQAPKLLFHYYDKDFNNEADTPDNFQSRRPNTSFCFLDIRSPGLGDTAMYLCATSQAARTPTFFGQGTRLTVV.

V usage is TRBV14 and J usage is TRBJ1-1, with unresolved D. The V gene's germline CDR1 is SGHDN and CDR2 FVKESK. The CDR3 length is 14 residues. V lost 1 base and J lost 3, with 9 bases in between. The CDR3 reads CASSQVLIDTEAFF. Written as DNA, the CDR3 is TGTGCCAGCAGCCAAGTCCTAATTGACACTGAAGCTTTCTTT.

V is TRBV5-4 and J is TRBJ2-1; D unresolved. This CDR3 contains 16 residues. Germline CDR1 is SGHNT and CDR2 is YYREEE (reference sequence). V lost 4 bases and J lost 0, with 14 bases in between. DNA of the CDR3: TGTGCCAGCAGCGCAGAACTGGTAAGCTCCTACAATGAGCAGTTCTTC. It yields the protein CASSAELVSSYNEQFF.

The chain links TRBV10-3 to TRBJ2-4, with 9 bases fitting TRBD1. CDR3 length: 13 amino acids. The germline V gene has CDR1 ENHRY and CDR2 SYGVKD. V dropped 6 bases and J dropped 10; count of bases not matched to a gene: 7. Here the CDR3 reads CAIRGQGTGIQYF. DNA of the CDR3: TGTGCCATCAGGGGACAGGGAACGGGGATTCAGTACTTC.

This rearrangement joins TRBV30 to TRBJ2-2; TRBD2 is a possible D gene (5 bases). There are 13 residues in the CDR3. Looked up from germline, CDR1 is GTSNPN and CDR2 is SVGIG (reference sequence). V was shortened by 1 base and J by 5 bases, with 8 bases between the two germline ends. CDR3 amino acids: CAWSDGNTGELFF. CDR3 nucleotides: TGTGCCTGGAGTGACGGGAATACCGGGGAGCTGTTTTTT.

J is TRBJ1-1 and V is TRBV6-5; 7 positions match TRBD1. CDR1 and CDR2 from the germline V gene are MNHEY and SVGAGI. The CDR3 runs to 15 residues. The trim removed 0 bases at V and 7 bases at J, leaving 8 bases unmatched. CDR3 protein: CASSYSNDRDREAFF. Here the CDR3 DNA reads TGTGCCAGCAGTTACTCGAATGACAGGGATCGTGAAGCTTTCTTT.